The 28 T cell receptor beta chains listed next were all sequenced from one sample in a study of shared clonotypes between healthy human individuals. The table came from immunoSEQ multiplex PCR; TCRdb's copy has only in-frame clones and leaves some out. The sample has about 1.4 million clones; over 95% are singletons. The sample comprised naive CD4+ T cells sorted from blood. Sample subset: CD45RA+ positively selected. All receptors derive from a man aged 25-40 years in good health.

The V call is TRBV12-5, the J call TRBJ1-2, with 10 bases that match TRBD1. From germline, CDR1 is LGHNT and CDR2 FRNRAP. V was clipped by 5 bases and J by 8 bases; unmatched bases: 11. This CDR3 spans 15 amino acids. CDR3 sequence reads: CASGPGTGEMEGYTF. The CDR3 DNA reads TGTGCTAGTGGTCCGGGGACAGGGGAGATGGAAGGCTACACCTTC.

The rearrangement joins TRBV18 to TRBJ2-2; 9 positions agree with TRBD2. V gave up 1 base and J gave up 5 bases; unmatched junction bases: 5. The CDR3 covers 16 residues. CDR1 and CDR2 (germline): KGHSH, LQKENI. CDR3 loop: CASSPLSAGGTGELFF. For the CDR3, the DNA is TGTGCCAGCTCACCACTCTCAGCGGGAGGAACCGGGGAGCTGTTTTTT.

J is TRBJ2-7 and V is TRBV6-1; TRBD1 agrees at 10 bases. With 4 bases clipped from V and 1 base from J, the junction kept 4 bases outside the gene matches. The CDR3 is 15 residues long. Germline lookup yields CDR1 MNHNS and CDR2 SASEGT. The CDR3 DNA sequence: TGTGCCAGCAGTGTTAGGACAGGGGGATCCTACGAGCAGTACTTC. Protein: CASSVRTGGSYEQYF.

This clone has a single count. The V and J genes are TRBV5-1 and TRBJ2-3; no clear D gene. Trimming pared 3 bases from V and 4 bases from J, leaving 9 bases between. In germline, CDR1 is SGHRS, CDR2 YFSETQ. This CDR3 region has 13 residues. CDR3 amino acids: CASSSISPDTQYF. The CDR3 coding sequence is TGCGCCAGCAGCTCCATAAGCCCAGATACGCAGTATTTT.

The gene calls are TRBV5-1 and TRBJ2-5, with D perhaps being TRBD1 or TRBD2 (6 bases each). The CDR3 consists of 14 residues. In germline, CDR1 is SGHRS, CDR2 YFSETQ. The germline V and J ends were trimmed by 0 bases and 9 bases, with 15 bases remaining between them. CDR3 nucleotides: TGCGCCAGCAGCTTGGCCTACAGGGAGGTGTCCCAGTACTTC. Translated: CASSLAYREVSQYF.

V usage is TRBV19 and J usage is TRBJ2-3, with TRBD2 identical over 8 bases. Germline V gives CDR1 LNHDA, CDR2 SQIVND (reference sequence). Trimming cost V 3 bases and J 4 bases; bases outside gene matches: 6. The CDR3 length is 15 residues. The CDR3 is CASSMSSGISDTQYF. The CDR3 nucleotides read TGTGCCAGTAGTATGAGTAGCGGGATCTCAGATACGCAGTATTTT.

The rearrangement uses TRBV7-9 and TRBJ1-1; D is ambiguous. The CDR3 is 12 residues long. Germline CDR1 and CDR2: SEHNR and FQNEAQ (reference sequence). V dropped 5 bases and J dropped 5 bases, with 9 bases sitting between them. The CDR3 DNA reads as TGTGCCAGCAGCGATACGGGGACTGAAGCTTTCTTT. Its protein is CASSDTGTEAFF.

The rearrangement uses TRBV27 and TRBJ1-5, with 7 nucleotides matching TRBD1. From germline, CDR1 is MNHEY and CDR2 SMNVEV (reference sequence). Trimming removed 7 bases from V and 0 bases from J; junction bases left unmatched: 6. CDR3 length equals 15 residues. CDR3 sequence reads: CASTDRINSNQPQHF. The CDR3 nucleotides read TGTGCCAGCACGGACAGGATCAATAGCAATCAGCCCCAGCATTTT.

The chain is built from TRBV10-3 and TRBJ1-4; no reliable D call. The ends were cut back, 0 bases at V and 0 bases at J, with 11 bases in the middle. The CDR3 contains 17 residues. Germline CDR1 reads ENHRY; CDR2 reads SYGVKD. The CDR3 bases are TGTGCCATCAGTGAGTCCCGGGGTGGGTCAACTAATGAAAAACTGTTTTTT. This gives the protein CAISESRGGSTNEKLFF.

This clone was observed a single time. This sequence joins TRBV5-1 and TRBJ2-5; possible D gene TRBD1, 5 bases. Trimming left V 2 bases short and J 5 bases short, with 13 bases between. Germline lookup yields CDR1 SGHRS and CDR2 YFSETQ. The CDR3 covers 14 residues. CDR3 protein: CASSLAGLVETQYF. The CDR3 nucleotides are TGCGCCAGCAGCTTAGCAGGGCTGGTGGAGACCCAGTACTTC.

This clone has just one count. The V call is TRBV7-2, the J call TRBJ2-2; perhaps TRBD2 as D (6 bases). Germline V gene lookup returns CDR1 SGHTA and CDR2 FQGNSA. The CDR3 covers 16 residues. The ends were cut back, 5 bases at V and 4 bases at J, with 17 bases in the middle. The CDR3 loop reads CASSLTGDSATGELFF. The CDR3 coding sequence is TGTGCCAGCAGCCTGACGGGAGATTCGGCCACCGGGGAGCTGTTTTTT.

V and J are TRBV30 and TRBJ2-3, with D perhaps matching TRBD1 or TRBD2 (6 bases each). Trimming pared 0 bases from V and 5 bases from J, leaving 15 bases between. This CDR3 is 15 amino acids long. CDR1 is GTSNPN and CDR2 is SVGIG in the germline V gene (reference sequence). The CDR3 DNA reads TGTGCCTGGAGTGTAGGGGGGCTTGGGCTAGATACGCAGTATTTT. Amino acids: CAWSVGGLGLDTQYF.

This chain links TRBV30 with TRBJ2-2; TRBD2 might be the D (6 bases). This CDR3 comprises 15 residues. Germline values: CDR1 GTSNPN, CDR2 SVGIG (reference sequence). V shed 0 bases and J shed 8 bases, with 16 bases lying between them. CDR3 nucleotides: TGTGCCTGGAGTGTTGCGCCCGGGGGTAGAGGGGAGCTGTTTTTT. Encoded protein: CAWSVAPGGRGELFF.

In nucleotides, the CDR3 is TGTGCCAGCAGTGATAGGGGGGGCTCCTACAATGAGCAGTTCTTC. This codes for CASSDRGGSYNEQFF. The V call is TRBV2, the J call TRBJ2-1, with D possibly TRBD2 on 7 matching bases. The CDR3 covers 15 residues. The germline V gene has CDR1 SNHLY and CDR2 FYNNEI. V lost 3 bases to trimming and J lost 0 bases, with 9 bases between them.

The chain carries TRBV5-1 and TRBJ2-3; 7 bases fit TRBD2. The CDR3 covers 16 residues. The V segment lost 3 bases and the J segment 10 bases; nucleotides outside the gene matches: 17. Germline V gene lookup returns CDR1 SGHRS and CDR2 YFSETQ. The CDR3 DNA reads TGCGCCAGCAGCTCCGGCCGGGTGCGGGAGAAGACGGCGCAGTATTTT. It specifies CASSSGRVREKTAQYF.

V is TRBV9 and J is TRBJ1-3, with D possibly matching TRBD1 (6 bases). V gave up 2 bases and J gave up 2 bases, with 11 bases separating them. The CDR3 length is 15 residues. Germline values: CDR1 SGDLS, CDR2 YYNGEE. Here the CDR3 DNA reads TGTGCCAGCAGCGTTCGGGGGCCCCCTGGAAACACCATATATTTT. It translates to CASSVRGPPGNTIYF.

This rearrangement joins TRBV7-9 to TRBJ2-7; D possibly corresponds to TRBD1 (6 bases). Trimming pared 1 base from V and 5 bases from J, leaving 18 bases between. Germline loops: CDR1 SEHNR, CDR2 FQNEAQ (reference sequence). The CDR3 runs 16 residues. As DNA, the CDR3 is TGTGCCAGCAGCTTAGTTGGGGGCGGCAGGGCCCACGAGCAGTACTTC. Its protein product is CASSLVGGGRAHEQYF.

The CDR3 sequence: CSAGNNEQFF. DNA of the CDR3: TGCAGCGCCGGTAACAATGAGCAGTTCTTC. This chain connects TRBV29-1 to TRBJ2-1, with unresolved D. Trimming stripped 7 bases from V and 5 bases from J, with 6 bases between. Per the germline V gene, CDR1 is SQVTM and CDR2 is ANQGSEA. The CDR3 has 10 amino acids.

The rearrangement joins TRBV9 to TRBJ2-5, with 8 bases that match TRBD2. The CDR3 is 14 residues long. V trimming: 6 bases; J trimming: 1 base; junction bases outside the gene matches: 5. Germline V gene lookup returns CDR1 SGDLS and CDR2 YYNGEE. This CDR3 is CASTRGGPQETQYF. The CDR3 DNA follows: TGTGCCAGCACCCGGGGGGGGCCCCAAGAGACCCAGTACTTC.

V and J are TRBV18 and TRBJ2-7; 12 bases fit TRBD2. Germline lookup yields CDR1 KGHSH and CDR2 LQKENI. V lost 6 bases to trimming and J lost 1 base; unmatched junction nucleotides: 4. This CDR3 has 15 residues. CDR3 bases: TGTGCCAGCTCCCGGACTAGCGGGATGTCCTACGAGCAGTACTTC. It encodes CASSRTSGMSYEQYF.

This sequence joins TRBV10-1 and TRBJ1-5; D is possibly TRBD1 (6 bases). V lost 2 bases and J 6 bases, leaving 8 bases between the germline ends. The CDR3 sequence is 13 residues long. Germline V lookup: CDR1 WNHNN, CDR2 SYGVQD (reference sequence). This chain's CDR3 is CASSENRAQPQHF. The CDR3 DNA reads TGCGCCAGCAGTGAGAACAGGGCTCAGCCCCAGCATTTT.

CDR3 residues: CASSPWTVSNQPQHF. The CDR3 nucleotides are TGTGCCAGCAGTCCTTGGACAGTTTCTAATCAGCCCCAGCATTTT. The chain combines TRBV28 with TRBJ1-5; D is perhaps TRBD1 (6 bases). V was trimmed by 5 bases and J by 4 bases, leaving 15 bases between them. Germline loops: CDR1 MDHEN, CDR2 SYDVKM. This CDR3 is 15 amino acids long.

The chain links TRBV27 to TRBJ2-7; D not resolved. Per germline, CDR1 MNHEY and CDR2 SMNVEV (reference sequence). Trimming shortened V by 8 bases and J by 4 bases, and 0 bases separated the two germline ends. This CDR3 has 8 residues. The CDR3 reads CASYEQYF. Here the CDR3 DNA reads TGTGCCAGCTACGAGCAGTACTTC.

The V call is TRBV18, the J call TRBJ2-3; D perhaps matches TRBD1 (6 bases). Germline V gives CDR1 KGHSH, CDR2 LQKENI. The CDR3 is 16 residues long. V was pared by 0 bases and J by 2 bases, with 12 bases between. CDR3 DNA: TGTGCCAGCTCACCACCGGGGGCAATCATCACAGATACGCAGTATTTT. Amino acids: CASSPPGAIITDTQYF.

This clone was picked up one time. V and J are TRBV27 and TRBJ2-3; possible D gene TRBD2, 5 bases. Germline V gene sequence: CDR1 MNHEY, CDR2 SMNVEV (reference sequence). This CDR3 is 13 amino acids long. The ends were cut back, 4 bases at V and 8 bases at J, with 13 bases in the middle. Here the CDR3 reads CASSSSIWATQYF. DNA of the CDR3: TGTGCCAGCAGTTCTAGCATATGGGCTACGCAGTATTTT.

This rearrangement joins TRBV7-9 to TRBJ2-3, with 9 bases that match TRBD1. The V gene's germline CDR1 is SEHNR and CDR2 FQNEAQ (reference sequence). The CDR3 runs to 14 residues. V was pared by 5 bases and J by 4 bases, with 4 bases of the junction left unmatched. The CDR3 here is CASSIGQGSDTQYF. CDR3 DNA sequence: TGTGCCAGCAGCATTGGACAGGGGTCAGATACGCAGTATTTT.

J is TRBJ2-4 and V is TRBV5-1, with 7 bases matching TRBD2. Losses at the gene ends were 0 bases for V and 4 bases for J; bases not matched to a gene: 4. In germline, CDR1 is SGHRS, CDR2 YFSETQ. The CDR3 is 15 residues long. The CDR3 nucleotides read TGCGCCAGCAGCTTGGGATCTAGCGGTAAAAACATTCAGTACTTC. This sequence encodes CASSLGSSGKNIQYF. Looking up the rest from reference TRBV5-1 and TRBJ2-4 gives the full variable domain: KAGVTQTPRYLIKTRGQQVTLSCSPISGHRSVSWYQQTPGQGLQFLFEYFSETQRNKGNFPGRFSGRQFSNSRSEMNVSTLELGDSALYLCASSLGSSGKNIQYFGAGTRLSVL.

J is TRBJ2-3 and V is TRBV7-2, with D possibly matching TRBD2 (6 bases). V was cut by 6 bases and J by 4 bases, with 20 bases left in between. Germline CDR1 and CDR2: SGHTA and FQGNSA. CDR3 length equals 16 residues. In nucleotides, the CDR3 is TGTGCCAGCAGTAAGAGGTCGGGGAGGAGGGCAGATACGCAGTATTTT. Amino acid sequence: CASSKRSGRRADTQYF.